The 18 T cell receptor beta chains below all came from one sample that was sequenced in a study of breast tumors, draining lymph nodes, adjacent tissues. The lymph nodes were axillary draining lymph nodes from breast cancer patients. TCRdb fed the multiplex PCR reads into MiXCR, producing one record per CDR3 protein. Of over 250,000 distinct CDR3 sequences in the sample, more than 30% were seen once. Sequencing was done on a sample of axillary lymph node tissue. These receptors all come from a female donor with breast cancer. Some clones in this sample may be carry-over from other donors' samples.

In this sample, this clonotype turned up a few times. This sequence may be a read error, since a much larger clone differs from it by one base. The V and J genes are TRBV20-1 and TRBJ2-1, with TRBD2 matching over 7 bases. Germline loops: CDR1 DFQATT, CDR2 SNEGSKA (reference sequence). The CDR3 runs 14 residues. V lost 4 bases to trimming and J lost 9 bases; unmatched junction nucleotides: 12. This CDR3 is CSAILTRELTEQFF. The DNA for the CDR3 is TGCAGTGCTATCCTCACGCGGGAGCTAACTGAGCAGTTCTTC.

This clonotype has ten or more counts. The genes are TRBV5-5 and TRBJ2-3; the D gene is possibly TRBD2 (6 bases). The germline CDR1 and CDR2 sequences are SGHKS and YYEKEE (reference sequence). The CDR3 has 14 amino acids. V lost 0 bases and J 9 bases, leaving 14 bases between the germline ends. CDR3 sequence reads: CASSLAPSEYTQYF. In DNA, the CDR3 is TGTGCCAGCAGCTTGGCCCCTAGCGAATACACGCAGTATTTT.

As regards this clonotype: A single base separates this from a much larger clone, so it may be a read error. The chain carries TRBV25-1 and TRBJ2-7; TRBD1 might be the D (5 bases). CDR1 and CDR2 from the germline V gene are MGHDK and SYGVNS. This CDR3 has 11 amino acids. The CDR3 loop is CAGSETDEQYF. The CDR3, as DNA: TGTGCCGGCAGTGAGACAGACGAGCAGTACTTC.

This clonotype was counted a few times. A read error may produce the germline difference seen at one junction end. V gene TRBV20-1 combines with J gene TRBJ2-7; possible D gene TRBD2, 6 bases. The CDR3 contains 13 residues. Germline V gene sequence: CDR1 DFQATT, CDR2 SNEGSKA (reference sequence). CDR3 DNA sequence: TGCAGTATTGTCCCCGGGAGCTCCTACGCGCAGTACTTC. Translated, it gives CSIVPGSSYAQYF.

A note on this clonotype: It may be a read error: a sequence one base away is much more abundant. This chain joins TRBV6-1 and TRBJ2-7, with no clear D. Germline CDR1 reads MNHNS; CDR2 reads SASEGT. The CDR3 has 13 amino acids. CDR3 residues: CASSDTLSHEQYF. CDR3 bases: TGTGCCAGCAGTGATACCCTCTCCCACGAGCAGTACTTC.

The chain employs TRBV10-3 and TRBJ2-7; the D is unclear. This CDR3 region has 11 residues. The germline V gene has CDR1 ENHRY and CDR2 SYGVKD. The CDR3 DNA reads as TGTGCACCTCCGTGCTCCTACGAGCAGTACTTC. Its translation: CAPPCSYEQYF.

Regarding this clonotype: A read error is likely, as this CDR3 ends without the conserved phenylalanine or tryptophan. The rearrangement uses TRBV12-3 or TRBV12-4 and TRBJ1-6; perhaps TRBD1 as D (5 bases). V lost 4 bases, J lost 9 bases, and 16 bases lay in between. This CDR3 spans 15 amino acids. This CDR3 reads CASSSGGTGSSPLHL. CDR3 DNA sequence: TGTGCCAGCAGTTCTGGTGGGACGGGGAGTTCACCCCTCCACCTT.

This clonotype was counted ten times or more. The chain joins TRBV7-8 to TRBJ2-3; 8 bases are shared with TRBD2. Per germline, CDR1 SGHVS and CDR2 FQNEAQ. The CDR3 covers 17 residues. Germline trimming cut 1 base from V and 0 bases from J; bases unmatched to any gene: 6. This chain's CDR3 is CASSLEGLVSSTDTQYF. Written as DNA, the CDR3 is TGTGCCAGCAGCTTAGAGGGACTAGTCTCAAGCACAGATACGCAGTATTTT.

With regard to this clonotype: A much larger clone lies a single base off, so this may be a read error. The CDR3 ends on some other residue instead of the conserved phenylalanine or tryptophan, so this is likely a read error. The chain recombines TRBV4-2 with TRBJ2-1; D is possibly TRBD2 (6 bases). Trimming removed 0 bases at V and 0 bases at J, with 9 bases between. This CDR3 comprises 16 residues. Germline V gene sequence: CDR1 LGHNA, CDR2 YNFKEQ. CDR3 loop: CASSQDGTHSYNEQFI. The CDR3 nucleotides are TGTGCCAGCAGCCAAGATGGGACTCACTCCTACAATGAGCAGTTCATC.

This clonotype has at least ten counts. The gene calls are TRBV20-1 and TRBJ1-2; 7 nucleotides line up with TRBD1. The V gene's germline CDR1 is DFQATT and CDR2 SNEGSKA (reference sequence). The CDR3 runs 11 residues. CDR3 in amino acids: CLPQGMGGYTF. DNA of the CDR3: TGCCTTCCACAGGGGATGGGAGGCTACACCTTC.

The CDR3: CASSEADSCTGELFF. CDR3 DNA: TGTGCCAGCAGCGAAGCGGACTCCTGCACCGGGGAGCTGTTTTTT. The chain is built from TRBV7-9 and TRBJ2-2, with D possibly TRBD2 on 5 matching bases. The CDR3 covers 15 residues. Deletions cut 5 bases from V and 4 bases from J, with 14 bases between. Germline V lookup: CDR1 SEHNR, CDR2 FQNEAQ (reference sequence).

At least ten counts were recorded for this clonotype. This CDR3 is CASSVASGASSYEQYF. The DNA for the CDR3 is TGTGCCAGCAGCGTAGCTAGTGGAGCCTCCTCCTACGAGCAGTACTTC. The chain employs TRBV9 and TRBJ2-7; the D is unclear. V was shortened by 0 bases and J by 0 bases, with 13 bases between the two germline ends. Germline assignment: CDR1 SGDLS and CDR2 YYNGEE. The length of the CDR3 is 16 residues.

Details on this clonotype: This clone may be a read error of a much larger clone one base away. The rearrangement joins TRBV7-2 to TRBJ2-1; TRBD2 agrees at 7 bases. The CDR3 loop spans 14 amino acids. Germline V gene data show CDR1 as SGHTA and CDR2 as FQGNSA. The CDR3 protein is CASSFLTSSNERFF. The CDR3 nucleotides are TGTGCCAGCAGCTTCCTGACTAGCTCCAATGAGCGGTTCTTC.

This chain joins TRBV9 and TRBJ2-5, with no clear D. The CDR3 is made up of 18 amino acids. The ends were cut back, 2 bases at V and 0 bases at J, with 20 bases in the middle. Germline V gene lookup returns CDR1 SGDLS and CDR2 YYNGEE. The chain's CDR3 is CASSVHPSSSPDQETQYF. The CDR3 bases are TGTGCCAGCAGCGTTCACCCGTCCAGCAGCCCGGACCAAGAGACCCAGTACTTC.

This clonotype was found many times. The CDR3, as DNA: TGTGCCAGCAGCTTAGCGCCCGCTGGGACAGCTTATCCCTACAATGAGCAGTTCTTC. As protein: CASSLAPAGTAYPYNEQFF. The chain links TRBV11-2 to TRBJ2-1; 7 bases align to TRBD1. The CDR3 contains 19 residues. Germline V lookup: CDR1 SGHAT, CDR2 FQNNGV. The V segment lost 1 base and the J segment 2 bases; nucleotides outside the gene matches: 14.

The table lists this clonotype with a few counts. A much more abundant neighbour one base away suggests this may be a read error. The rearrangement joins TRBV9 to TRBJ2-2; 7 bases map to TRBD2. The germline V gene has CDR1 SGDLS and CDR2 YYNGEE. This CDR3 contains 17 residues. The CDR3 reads CASSVWGGALDTRELFF. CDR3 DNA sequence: TGTGCCAGCAGCGTATGGGGGGGTGCTTTGGACACCAGGGAGCTGTTTTTT.

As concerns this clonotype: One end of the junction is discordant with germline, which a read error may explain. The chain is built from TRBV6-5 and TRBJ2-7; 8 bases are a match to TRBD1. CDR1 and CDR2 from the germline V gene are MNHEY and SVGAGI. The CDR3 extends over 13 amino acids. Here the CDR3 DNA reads TGTACCAGCAGTCGGGACAGGTCCTACGAGCAGTACTTC. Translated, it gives CTSSRDRSYEQYF.

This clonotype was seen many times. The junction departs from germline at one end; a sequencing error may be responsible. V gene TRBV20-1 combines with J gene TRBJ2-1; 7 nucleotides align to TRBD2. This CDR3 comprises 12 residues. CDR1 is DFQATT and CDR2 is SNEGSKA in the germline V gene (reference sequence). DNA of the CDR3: TGCAGTGGCTTAGCGGGTGCCACCCTCCTAATCTTC. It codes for CSGLAGATLLIF.